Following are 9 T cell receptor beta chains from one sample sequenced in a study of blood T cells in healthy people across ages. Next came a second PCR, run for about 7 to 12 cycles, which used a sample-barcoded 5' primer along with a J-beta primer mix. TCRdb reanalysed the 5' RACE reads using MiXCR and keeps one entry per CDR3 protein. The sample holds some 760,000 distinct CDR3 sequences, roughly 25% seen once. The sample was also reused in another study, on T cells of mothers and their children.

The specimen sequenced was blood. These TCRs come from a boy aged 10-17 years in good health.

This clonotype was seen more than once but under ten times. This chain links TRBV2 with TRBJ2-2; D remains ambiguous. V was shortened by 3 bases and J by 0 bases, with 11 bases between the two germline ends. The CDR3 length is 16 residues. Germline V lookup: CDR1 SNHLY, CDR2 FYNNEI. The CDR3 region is CASSEEVITNTGELFF. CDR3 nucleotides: TGTGCCAGCAGTGAGGAAGTAATTACGAACACCGGGGAGCTGTTTTTT.

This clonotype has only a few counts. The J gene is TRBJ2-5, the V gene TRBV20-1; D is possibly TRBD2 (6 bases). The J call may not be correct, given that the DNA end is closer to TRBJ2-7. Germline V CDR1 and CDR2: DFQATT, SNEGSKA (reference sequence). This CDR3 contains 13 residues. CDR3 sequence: CSARWRGRYEQYF. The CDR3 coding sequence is TGCAGTGCTAGATGGAGGGGCAGGTACGAGCAGTACTTC.

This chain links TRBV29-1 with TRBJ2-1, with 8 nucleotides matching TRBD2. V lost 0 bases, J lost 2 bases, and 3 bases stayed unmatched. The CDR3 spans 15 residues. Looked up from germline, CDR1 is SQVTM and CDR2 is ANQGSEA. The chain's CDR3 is CSVEDSGAPYNEQFF. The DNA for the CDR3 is TGCAGCGTTGAAGATAGCGGGGCGCCCTACAATGAGCAGTTCTTC.

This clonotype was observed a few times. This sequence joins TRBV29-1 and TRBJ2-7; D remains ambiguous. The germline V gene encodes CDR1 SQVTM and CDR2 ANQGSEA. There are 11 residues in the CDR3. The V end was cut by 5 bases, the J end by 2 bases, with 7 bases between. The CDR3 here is CSVRFAYEQYF. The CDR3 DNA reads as TGCAGCGTTAGGTTTGCCTACGAGCAGTACTTC.

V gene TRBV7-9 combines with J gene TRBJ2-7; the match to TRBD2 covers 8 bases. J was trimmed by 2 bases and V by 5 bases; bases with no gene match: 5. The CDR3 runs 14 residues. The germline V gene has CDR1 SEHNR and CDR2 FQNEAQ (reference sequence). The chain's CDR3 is CASSAPGGPYEQYF. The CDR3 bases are TGTGCCAGCAGCGCCCCGGGGGGGCCCTACGAGCAGTACTTC.

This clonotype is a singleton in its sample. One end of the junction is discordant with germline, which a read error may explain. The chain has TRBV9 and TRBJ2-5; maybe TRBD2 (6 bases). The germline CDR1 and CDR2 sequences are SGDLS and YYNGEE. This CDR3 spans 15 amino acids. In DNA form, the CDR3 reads TGTGCCAGCAGCGCTCCCCCGGGGGATCTAGAGGCCCAGTACTTC. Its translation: CASSAPPGDLEAQYF.

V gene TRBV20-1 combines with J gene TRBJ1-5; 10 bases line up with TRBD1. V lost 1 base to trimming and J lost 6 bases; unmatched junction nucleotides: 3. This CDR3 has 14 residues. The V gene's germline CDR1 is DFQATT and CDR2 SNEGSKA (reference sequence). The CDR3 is CSARATGGSQPQHF. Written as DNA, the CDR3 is TGCAGTGCTAGAGCGACAGGGGGCAGTCAGCCCCAGCATTTT.

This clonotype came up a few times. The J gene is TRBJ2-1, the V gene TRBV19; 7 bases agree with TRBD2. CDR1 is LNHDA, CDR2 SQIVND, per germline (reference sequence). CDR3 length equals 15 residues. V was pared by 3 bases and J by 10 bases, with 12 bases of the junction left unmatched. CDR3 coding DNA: TGTGCCAGTAGTATTGGGCTAGCGGAACCAGACGAGCAGTTCTTC. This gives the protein CASSIGLAEPDEQFF.

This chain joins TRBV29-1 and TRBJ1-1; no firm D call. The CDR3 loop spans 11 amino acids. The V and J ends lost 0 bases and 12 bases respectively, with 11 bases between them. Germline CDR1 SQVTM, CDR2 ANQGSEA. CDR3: CSVEDVGLPFF. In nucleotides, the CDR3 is TGCAGCGTTGAAGATGTAGGACTGCCTTTCTTT.